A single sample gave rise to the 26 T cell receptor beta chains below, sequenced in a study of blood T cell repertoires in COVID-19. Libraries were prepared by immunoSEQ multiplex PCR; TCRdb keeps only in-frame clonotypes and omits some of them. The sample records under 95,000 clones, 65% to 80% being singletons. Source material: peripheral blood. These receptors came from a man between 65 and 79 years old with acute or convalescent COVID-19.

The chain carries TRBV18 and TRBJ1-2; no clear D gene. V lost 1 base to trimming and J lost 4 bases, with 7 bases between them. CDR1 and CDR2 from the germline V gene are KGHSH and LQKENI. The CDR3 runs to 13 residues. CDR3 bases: TGTGCCAGCTCACCACTAGATTCCTATGGCTACACCTTC. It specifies CASSPLDSYGYTF.

The chain's CDR3 is CASSLGQGTIGDEKLFF. The CDR3 nucleotides are TGTGCCAGCTCACTAGGACAGGGGACCATTGGAGATGAAAAACTGTTTTTT. The rearrangement uses TRBV18 and TRBJ1-4; 9 positions agree with TRBD1. Germline assignment: CDR1 KGHSH and CDR2 LQKENI. The V and J ends lost 4 bases and 6 bases, in that order; junction bases with no gene match: 12. CDR3 length: 17 amino acids.

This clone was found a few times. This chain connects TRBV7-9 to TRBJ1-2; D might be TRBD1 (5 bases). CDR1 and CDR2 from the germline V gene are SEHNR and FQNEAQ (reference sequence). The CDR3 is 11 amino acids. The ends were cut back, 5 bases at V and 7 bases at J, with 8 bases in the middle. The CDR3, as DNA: TGTGCCAGCAGCGCAGGGCCTGGCTACACCTTC. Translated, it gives CASSAGPGYTF.

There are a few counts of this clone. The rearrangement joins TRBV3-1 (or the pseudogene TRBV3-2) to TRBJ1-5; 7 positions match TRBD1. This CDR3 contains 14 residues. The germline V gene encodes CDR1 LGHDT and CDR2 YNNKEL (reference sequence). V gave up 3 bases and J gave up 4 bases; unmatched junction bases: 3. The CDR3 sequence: CASSHRGENQPQHF. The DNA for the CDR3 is TGTGCCAGCAGCCACAGGGGGGAGAATCAGCCCCAGCATTTT.

CDR3 amino acids: CASRDRGFLDSRTDTQYF. In nucleotides, the CDR3 is TGTGCCAGCAGGGACAGGGGCTTTCTCGATTCTCGCACAGATACGCAGTATTTT. This chain links TRBV2 with TRBJ2-3; 9 bases are a match to TRBD1. The germline gives CDR1 SNHLY, CDR2 FYNNEI. Losses at the gene ends were 6 bases for V and 1 base for J; bases not matched to a gene: 14. The CDR3 covers 18 residues.

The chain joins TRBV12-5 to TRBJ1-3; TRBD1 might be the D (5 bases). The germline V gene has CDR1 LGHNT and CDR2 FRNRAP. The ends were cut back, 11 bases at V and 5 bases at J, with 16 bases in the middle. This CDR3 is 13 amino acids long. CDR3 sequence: CASPPQGRNTIYF. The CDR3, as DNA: TGTGCTTCCCCTCCCCAGGGAAGAAACACCATATATTTT.

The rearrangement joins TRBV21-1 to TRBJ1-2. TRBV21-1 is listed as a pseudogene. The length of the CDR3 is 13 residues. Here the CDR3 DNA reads TGTGCCAGCAGCGTTCCCGGGAACTATGGCTACACCTTC. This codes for CASSVPGNYGYTF.

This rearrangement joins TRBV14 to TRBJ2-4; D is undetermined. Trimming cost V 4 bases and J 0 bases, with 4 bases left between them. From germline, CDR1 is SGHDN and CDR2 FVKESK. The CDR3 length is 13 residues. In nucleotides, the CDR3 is TGTGCCAGCAGCCCATTAGCCAAAAACATTCAGTACTTC. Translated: CASSPLAKNIQYF.

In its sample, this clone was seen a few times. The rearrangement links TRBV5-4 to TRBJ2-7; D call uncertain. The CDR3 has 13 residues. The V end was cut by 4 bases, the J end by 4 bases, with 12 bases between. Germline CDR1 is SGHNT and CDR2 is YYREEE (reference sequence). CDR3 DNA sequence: TGTGCCAGCAGCCTCGGAGCAGATTACGAGCAGTACTTC. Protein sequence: CASSLGADYEQYF.

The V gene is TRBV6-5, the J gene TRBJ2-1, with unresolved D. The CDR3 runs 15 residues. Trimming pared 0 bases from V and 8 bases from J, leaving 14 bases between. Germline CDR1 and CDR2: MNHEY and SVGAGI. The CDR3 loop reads CASSYSPLGQDEQFF. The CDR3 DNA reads TGTGCCAGCAGTTACTCCCCCCTTGGGCAGGATGAGCAGTTCTTC.

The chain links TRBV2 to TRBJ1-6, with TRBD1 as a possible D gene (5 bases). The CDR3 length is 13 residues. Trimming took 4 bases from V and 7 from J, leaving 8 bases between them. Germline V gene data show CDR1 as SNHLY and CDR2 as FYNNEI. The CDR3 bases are TGTGCCAGCAGTGTACGACAGAATTCACCCCTCCACTTT. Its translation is CASSVRQNSPLHF.

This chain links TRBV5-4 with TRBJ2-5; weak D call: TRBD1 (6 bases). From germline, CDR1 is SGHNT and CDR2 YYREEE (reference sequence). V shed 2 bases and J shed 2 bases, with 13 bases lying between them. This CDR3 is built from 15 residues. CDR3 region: CASSFQGRGQETQYF. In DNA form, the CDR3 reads TGTGCCAGCAGCTTCCAAGGCAGGGGACAAGAGACCCAGTACTTC.

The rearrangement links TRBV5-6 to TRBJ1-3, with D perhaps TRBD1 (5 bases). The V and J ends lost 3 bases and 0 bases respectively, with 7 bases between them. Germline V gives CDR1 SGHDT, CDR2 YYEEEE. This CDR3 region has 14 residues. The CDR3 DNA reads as TGTGCCAGCAGCTCCAGGGACTCTGGAAACACCATATATTTT. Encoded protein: CASSSRDSGNTIYF.

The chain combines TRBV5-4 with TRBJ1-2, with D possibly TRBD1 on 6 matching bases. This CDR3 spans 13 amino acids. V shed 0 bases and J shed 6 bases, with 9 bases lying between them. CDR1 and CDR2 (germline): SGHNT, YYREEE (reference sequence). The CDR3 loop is CASSLVPGDGYTF. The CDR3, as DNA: TGTGCCAGCAGCTTGGTGCCAGGGGATGGCTACACCTTC.

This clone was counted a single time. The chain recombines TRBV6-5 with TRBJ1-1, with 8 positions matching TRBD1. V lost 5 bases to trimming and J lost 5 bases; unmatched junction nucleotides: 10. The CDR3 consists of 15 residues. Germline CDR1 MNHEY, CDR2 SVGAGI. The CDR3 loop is CASSMLDQGATEAFF. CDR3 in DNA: TGTGCCAGCAGTATGCTAGACCAGGGGGCGACTGAAGCTTTCTTT.

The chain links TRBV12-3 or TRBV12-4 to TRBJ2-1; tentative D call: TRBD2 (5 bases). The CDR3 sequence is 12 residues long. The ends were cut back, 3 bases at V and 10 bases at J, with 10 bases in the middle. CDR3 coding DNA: TGTGCCAGCAGTTTGACGGGGAGAGAGCAGTTCTTC. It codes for CASSLTGREQFF.

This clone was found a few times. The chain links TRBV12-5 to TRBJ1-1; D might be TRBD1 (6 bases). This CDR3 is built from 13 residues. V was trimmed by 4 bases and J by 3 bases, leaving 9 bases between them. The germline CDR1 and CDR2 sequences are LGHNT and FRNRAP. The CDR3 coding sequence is TGTGCTAGTGGTTCCCGGACAGACACTGAAGCTTTCTTT. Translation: CASGSRTDTEAFF.

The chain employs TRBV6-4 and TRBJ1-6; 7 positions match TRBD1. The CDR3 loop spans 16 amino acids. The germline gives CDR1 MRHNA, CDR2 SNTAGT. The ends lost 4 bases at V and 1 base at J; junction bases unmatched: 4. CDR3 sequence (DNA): TGTGCCAGCAGTGGTGACAGGGCGTCCTATAATTCACCCCTCCACTTT. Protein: CASSGDRASYNSPLHF.

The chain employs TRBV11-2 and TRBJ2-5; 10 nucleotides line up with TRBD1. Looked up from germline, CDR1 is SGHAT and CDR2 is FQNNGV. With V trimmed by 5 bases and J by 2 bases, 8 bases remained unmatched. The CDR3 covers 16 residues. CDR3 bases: TGTGCCAGCAGCCAACCTGGGACAGGGGAACAAGAGACCCAGTACTTC. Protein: CASSQPGTGEQETQYF.

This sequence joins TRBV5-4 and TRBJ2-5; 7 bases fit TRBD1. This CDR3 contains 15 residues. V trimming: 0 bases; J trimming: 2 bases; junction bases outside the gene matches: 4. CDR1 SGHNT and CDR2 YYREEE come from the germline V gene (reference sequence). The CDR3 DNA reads TGTGCCAGCAGCTTGGGCAGGGGGTGGCAAGAGACCCAGTACTTC. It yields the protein CASSLGRGWQETQYF.

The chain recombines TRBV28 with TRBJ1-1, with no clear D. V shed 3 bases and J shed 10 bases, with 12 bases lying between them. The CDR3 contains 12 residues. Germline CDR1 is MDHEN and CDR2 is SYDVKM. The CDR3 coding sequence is TGTGCCAGCAGTTTCCCGCCCTCGGGAGCTTTCTTT. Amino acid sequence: CASSFPPSGAFF.

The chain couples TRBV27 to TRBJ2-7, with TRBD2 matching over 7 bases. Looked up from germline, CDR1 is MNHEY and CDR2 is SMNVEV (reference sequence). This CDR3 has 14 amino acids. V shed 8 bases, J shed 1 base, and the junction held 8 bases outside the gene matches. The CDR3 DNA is TGTGCCAGCGGGAGGGCAGGTCTATCCTACGAGCAGTACTTC. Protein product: CASGRAGLSYEQYF.

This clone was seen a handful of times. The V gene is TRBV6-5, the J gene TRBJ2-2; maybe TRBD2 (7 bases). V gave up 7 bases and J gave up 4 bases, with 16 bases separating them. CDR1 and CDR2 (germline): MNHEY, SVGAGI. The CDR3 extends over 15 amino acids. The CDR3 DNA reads TGTGCCAGCACGAGGAGGGGGGGCGGCACCGGGGAGCTGTTTTTT. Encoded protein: CASTRRGGGTGELFF.

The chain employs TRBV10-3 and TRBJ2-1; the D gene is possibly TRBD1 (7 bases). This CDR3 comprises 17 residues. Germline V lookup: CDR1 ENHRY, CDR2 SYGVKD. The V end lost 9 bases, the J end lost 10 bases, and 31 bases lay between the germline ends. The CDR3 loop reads CAIGTPPRQGGTGEQFF. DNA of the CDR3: TGTGCCATTGGGACCCCCCCGCGCCAGGGGGGAACGGGCGAGCAGTTCTTC.

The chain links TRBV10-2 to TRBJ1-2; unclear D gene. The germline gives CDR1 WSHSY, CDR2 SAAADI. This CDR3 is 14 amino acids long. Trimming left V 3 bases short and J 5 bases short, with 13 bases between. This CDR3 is CASSDTSPRYGYTF. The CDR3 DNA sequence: TGCGCCAGCAGTGATACCAGCCCTAGATATGGCTACACCTTC.

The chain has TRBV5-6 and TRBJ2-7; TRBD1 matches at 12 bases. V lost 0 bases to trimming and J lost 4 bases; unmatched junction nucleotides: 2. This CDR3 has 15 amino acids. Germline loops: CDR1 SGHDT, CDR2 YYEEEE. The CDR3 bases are TGTGCCAGCAGCTTGGCGGGACAGGGGGCGTACGAGCAGTACGTC. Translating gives CASSLAGQGAYEQYV.